Shown below are 4 T cell receptor delta chains from a single sample sequenced in a study of γδ T cells in repeated Plasmodium falciparum infection. TCRdb reprocessed the multiplex PCR reads using CATT. The data contain around 46,000 delta-chain clones, approximately 2% of them singletons. Vgamma9/Vdelta2+ and Vdelta2-negative gammadelta T cells were flow-sorted from PBMC for bulk sequencing. Sequencing was carried out using gamma-delta T cells from blood. These receptors originate from a pool of human donors (malaria-infected and uninfected, not separated).

Note on this clone: Since a far larger clone is one base different, this is likely a read error. The sample holds other DNA sequences that translate to the same CDR3. CDR3 sequence (DNA): TGTGCTCTTGGGGAACTAAGCTTCCCTACGGTACGTCTACTGGGAGAAAACACCGATAAACTCATCTTT. This encodes CALGELSFPTVRLLGENTDKLIF. The gene calls are TRDV1 and TRDJ1, with D possibly TRDD3 on 6 matching bases. The J gene, absent from TCRdb, was called here by matching the DNA to germline. Trimming cost V 0 bases and J 0 bases, with 32 bases left between them. The CDR3 is 23 residues long. Germline CDR1 TSWWSYY, CDR2 QGS.

This clone showed up many times. This likely reflects a read error, since a far larger clone is one base away. The rearrangement links TRDV1 to TRDJ1, with D perhaps TRDD3 (6 bases). Per the germline V gene, CDR1 is TSWWSYY and CDR2 is QGS. Trimming took off 5 bases at V and 10 bases at J, with 41 bases between the two ends. The CDR3 length is 21 residues. In DNA, the CDR3 is TGTGCTCTTGGGAGGTTTCTCTTAGGGCTGGGGATGCCCCATCAGCATAGCGGACTCATCTTT. The encoded protein is CALGRFLLGLGMPHQHSGLIF.

This clone was seen ten or more times. Other DNA sequences in the sample encode the same CDR3. The CDR3 DNA sequence: TGTGCCTTTTTTATTGGAAGGATCCCGAGGATTTTGGGCTGGGGGATATCTAGCTCGGGCTGGGGCTACACCGATAAACTCATCTTT. Translated: CAFFIGRIPRILGWGISSSGWGYTDKLIF. The V gene is TRDV3, the J gene TRDJ1; 10 bases map to TRDD3. The J gene was not available in TCRdb and was assigned here by matching the DNA to germline segments. The junction had 48 bases not matched to a gene; V was cut back by 2 bases and J by 0 bases. The CDR3 has 29 residues. CDR1 TVYSNPD and CDR2 GDNSRS come from the germline V gene (reference sequence).

Regarding this clone: A far larger clone differs by one base, so this is likely a read error. Other DNA sequences from this sample encode an identical CDR3 as well. The chain links TRDV1 to TRDJ1, with TRDD3 matching 8 bases. TCRdb is silent on the J gene; assignment here came from matching the DNA to germline. Per germline, CDR1 TSWWSYY and CDR2 QGS. The trim removed 2 bases at V and 0 bases at J, leaving 20 bases unmatched. The CDR3 runs 21 residues. Here the CDR3 DNA reads TGTGCTCTTGGGGAAGGGATCCTAAGTCGACTGGGGGTTATGTACACCGATAAACTCATCTTT. Encoded protein: CALGEGILSRLGVMYTDKLIF.